This T cell receptor (beta chain) was recovered during a study of blood T cell repertoires in COVID-19. Across the study: T cells, B-cell-depleted T cells, or PBMCs supplied cDNA or gDNA.

Methods used by the authors: Amplified reference gene primers provided the basis for estimating nucleated cell counts. Only in-frame clones appear in the TCRdb table, and some are missing; sequencing was by immunoSEQ multiplex PCR. The DNA gave D and trimming, while V, J and clone size come from that table. The sample contains over 80,000 clones, roughly 75% of which appear only once. With V trimmed by 4 bases and J by 2 bases, 10 bases remained unmatched. Germline CDR1 SGHKS, CDR2 YYEKEE (reference sequence). This CDR3 comprises 17 residues. What was sequenced was peripheral blood. The sequence came from a woman between 50 and 59 years old with acute or convalescent COVID-19. The chain employs TRBV5-5 and TRBJ1-2, with 11 bases that match TRBD1. CDR3 sequence reads: CASSLGQGAITNYGYTF. CDR3 bases: TGTGCCAGCAGCCTAGGACAGGGGGCGATAACCAACTATGGCTACACCTTC.